The source of this T cell receptor beta chain is a study of blood T cell repertoires in COVID-19. Only one count was recorded for this clone. Study members were between 18 and 89 years old and lived in 25 or so US regions. The germline CDR1 and CDR2 sequences are MDHEN and SYDVKM. The CDR3 spans 15 residues. The J segment lost 4 bases and the V segment lost 2 bases, leaving 6 bases of the junction unmatched. In the study's own analysis: Nucleated cell counts were estimated from reference gene primer amplification. Some clones are missing from TCRdb's copy, which holds only in-frame ones; the method was immunoSEQ multiplex PCR. D and trimming come from the DNA, and the V and J calls and clone size come from that table. The sample has 200,000 to 250,000 clones, 80% to 90% seen once.

The TCR was taken from a woman in her twenties or thirties who had been exposed to COVID-19. The chain uses TRBV28 and TRBJ2-5, with 8 bases identical to TRBD1. The source material was PBMCs or T cells enriched from blood (not recorded which). This chain's CDR3 is CASSLRTGYRETQYF. CDR3 coding DNA: TGTGCCAGCAGTTTACGGACAGGGTATAGAGAGACCCAGTACTTC.